This T cell receptor beta chain was captured by sequencing in a study of patients and donors after allogeneic stem cell transplantation. This clonotype has only one observation. TCRdb reanalysed the RT-PCR reads using MiXCR and keeps one entry per CDR3 protein. The sample has approximately 200,000 distinct CDR3 sequences, more than 35% seen once. The receptor was isolated from a human donor who was either an allogeneic HSCT recipient or a stem cell or donor lymphocyte infusion donor (not recorded which). It is not recorded whose cells these are; they may come from a transplant donor. Input material: blood, either unsorted or a sorted T cell fraction (not recorded which).

CDR3 sequence reads: CASSPAGGGDTQYF. CDR3 DNA: TGTGCCAGCAGCCCAGCGGGAGGTGGAGATACGCAGTATTTT. The genes are TRBV7-2 and TRBJ2-3, with TRBD2 identical over 9 bases. Germline loops: CDR1 SGHTA, CDR2 FQGNSA. The V gene end was trimmed by 5 bases and the J gene end by 5 bases; junction bases not matched to a gene: 5. The CDR3 is 14 amino acids.